Listed here are 27 T cell receptor beta chains from one sample, sequenced in a study of T cells in Graves' hyperthyroidism and ophthalmopathy. TCR beta CDR3 region amplification was performed from RNA transcripts. Carried out on the TCR CDR3, a first-round RT-PCR used the HTBI primer set. Via MiXCR, TCRdb re-called the multiplex PCR reads, giving one row per CDR3 protein. In the table there are approximately 420,000 distinct CDR3 sequences, under 15% of which are singletons. Sequencing was done on a sample of blood. The receptors originated from a woman between 25 and 40 years old with Graves' hyperthyroidism.

As for this clonotype: A much larger clone differs from this one at a single base, so this may be a read error. The V call is TRBV24-1, the J call TRBJ2-7, with 11 bases that match TRBD2. The V and J ends lost 5 bases and 4 bases, in that order; junction bases with no gene match: 6. In germline, CDR1 is KGHDR, CDR2 SFDVKD. This CDR3 comprises 15 residues. CDR3 DNA sequence: TGTGCCACCAGTGCCAGACTAGCGGGAATATACGAGCAGTACTTC. Its translation: CATSARLAGIYEQYF.

This clonotype has at least ten counts. This chain links TRBV3-1 with TRBJ2-7, with 10 bases lining up with TRBD2. This CDR3 has 16 amino acids. From germline, CDR1 is LGHDT and CDR2 YNNKEL (reference sequence). J gave up 4 bases and V 1 base, and 7 bases lay outside the gene matches. In DNA form, the CDR3 reads TGTGCCAGCAGCCAAGGAGCGGGAGGGTTAGCTTACGAGCAGTACTTC. Translating gives CASSQGAGGLAYEQYF.

This clonotype was seen at least ten times. This chain joins TRBV12-3 or TRBV12-4 and TRBJ2-7; TRBD2 agrees at 14 bases. The CDR3 loop spans 16 amino acids. The V gene end was trimmed by 5 bases and the J gene end by 2 bases; junction bases not matched to a gene: 5. The CDR3 loop is CASSRRLAGGPYEQYF. CDR3 in DNA: TGTGCCAGCAGTAGAAGACTAGCGGGAGGGCCCTACGAGCAGTACTTC.

There are many counts of this clonotype. The rearrangement links TRBV20-1 to TRBJ2-7, with D possibly TRBD2 on 5 matching bases. Germline values: CDR1 DFQATT, CDR2 SNEGSKA (reference sequence). Deletions cut 1 base from V and 5 bases from J, with 15 bases between. The CDR3 spans 14 residues. For the CDR3, the DNA is TGCAGTGCTAGAGCCGCGGAGAGGGCCGACGAGCAGTACTTC. This codes for CSARAAERADEQYF.

The chain joins TRBV12-3 or TRBV12-4 to TRBJ1-6; 7 bases match TRBD1. The V segment lost 6 bases and the J segment 5 bases; nucleotides outside the gene matches: 4. This CDR3 region has 14 residues. The CDR3 bases are TGTGCCAGCAGCTCGGGACAGCATAATTCACCCCTCCACTTT. This encodes CASSSGQHNSPLHF.

With regard to this clonotype: A much larger clone lies one base from this, so it may be a read error. The chain links TRBV2 to TRBJ1-1; weak D call: TRBD1 (5 bases). CDR1 is SNHLY, CDR2 FYNNEI, per germline. This CDR3 region has 14 residues. CDR3 nucleotides: TGTGCCTGCAGCGTATTGTTGAGGGGCACTGAAGCTTTCTTT. It encodes CACSVLLRGTEAFF.

The table lists this clonotype with many counts. V gene TRBV15 combines with J gene TRBJ2-1, with TRBD2 identical over 10 bases. With V trimmed by 4 bases and J by 5 bases, 14 bases remained unmatched. Germline V CDR1 and CDR2: LNHNV, YYDKDF (reference sequence). The CDR3 is made up of 18 amino acids. The CDR3 sequence: CATSTTSGIKGPNNEQFF. The CDR3 region has the DNA TGTGCCACCAGCACAACTAGCGGGATTAAGGGGCCTAACAATGAGCAGTTCTTC.

This clonotype occurred many times. The chain has TRBV10-1 and TRBJ2-7; D unresolved. CDR3 length equals 9 residues. The V end was cut by 11 bases, the J end by 2 bases, with 4 bases between. CDR1 is WNHNN and CDR2 is SYGVQD in the germline V gene (reference sequence). In DNA, the CDR3 is TGCGCCGTCCCCTACGAGCAGTACTTC. Protein sequence: CAVPYEQYF.

V usage is TRBV19 and J usage is TRBJ1-4, with D possibly matching TRBD1 (6 bases). The CDR3 length is 15 residues. The V end was cut by 5 bases, the J end by 7 bases, with 17 bases between. CDR1 is LNHDA, CDR2 SQIVND, per germline (reference sequence). Here the CDR3 reads CASSLGGPRTEKLFF. The DNA of the CDR3 is TGTGCCAGTAGTCTCGGGGGGCCCCGGACTGAAAAACTGTTTTTT.

This clonotype was observed at least ten times. V usage is TRBV18 and J usage is TRBJ1-1, with 7 bases that match TRBD1. J was trimmed by 1 base and V by 8 bases; bases with no gene match: 7. This CDR3 region has 14 residues. CDR1 is KGHSH, CDR2 LQKENI, per germline. CDR3 amino acids: CASARGMRNTEAFF. The CDR3 nucleotides are TGTGCCAGCGCCAGGGGGATGAGGAACACTGAAGCTTTCTTT.

The table lists this clonotype with a count of one. A much bigger clone sits one base away, suggesting this may be a read error. The J gene is TRBJ2-5, the V gene TRBV10-3; TRBD2 aligns across 12 bases. The CDR3 is 15 residues long. Germline assignment: CDR1 ENHRY and CDR2 SYGVKD. The CDR3 DNA reads as TGTGTCATCAGGGAGGGACTAGCGGGCCGAGAGACCCAGTACTTC. Translated, it gives CVIREGLAGRETQYF.

This clonotype was recorded at least ten times. The V gene is TRBV20-1, the J gene TRBJ2-1; the match to TRBD1 covers 7 bases. The CDR3 spans 14 residues. Germline CDR1 and CDR2: DFQATT and SNEGSKA (reference sequence). The trim removed 5 bases at V and 0 bases at J, leaving 4 bases unmatched. The CDR3 here is CSAGQASSYNEQFF. In nucleotides, the CDR3 is TGCAGTGCTGGACAGGCAAGCTCCTACAATGAGCAGTTCTTC.

Only a few counts were recorded for this clonotype. The CDR3 nucleotides are TGTGCCAGCAGTTTAGGGGGTTTAGGTGGAAACACCATATATTTT. Translation gives CASSLGGLGGNTIYF. The rearrangement joins TRBV12-3 or TRBV12-4 to TRBJ1-3; D not resolved. Trimming pared 1 base from V and 3 bases from J, leaving 10 bases between. The CDR3 contains 15 residues.

This clonotype came up many times. The chain joins TRBV6-5 to TRBJ2-7, with 11 bases fitting TRBD2. V lost 2 bases, J lost 2 bases, and 5 bases stayed unmatched. The germline gives CDR1 MNHEY, CDR2 SVGAGI. This CDR3 has 16 amino acids. The CDR3 nucleotides read TGTGCCAGCAGTTACCCACTAGCGGGAGTTACCTACGAGCAGTACTTC. Residues: CASSYPLAGVTYEQYF.

In this sample, this clonotype turned up a few times. J is TRBJ2-1 and V is TRBV9; 8 bases line up with TRBD2. Looked up from germline, CDR1 is SGDLS and CDR2 is YYNGEE. V lost 2 bases to trimming and J lost 8 bases; unmatched junction nucleotides: 12. The CDR3 has 16 residues. CDR3 residues: CASSVTPGLVLDEQFF. CDR3 nucleotide sequence: TGTGCCAGCAGCGTGACTCCGGGACTAGTCTTGGATGAGCAGTTCTTC.

As concerns this clonotype: A much larger clone is a single base away; this may be a read error. DNA of the CDR3: TGCACCAGCAGCCGGACGGGCGCTAGCGGACAAGAGACCCAGTACTTC. This encodes CTSSRTGASGQETQYF. V is TRBV5-1 and J is TRBJ2-5, with 7 nucleotides matching TRBD2. CDR1 SGHRS and CDR2 YFSETQ come from the germline V gene. The CDR3 is 16 amino acids. Using reference TRBV5-1 and TRBJ2-5 for the parts outside the CDR3, the full variable domain is KAGVTQTPRYLIKTRGQQVTLSCSPISGHRSVSWYQQTPGQGLQFLFEYFSETQRNKGNFPGRFSGRQFSNSRSEMNVSTLELGDSALYLCTSSRTGASGQETQYFGPGTRLLVL.

V usage is TRBV19 and J usage is TRBJ1-2; tentatively, D is TRBD1 (6 bases). The V and J ends lost 6 bases and 8 bases respectively, with 19 bases between them. In germline, CDR1 is LNHDA, CDR2 SQIVND (reference sequence). This CDR3 is built from 14 residues. The CDR3 bases are TGTGCCAGTAGCCCAGACCGGGACAAGACGGGCTACACCTTC. Protein sequence: CASSPDRDKTGYTF.

This clonotype was observed a few times. The chain carries TRBV5-1 and TRBJ2-3; 8 bases map to TRBD2. This CDR3 region has 15 residues. V lost 0 bases and J lost 6; bases outside the gene matches: 6. CDR1 SGHRS and CDR2 YFSETQ come from the germline V gene. The CDR3 reads CASSLGAGEGDTQYF. As DNA, the CDR3 is TGCGCCAGCAGCTTGGGAGCGGGAGAGGGGGATACGCAGTATTTT.

This clonotype was counted many times. The DNA for the CDR3 is TGTGCCAGCAGCGACCGGGACGGCCGCTACGAGCAGTACTTC. It specifies CASSDRDGRYEQYF. This chain joins TRBV7-2 and TRBJ2-7; D possibly matches TRBD1 or TRBD2 (5 bases each). V was pared by 5 bases and J by 3 bases, with 14 bases between. The CDR3 covers 14 residues. Germline V gene sequence: CDR1 SGHTA, CDR2 FQGNSA.

The sample holds many counts of this clonotype. J is TRBJ2-1 and V is TRBV3-1; 10 bases are shared with TRBD2. The CDR3 covers 17 residues. Germline loops: CDR1 LGHDT, CDR2 YNNKEL (reference sequence). The V and J ends lost 5 bases and 7 bases, in that order; junction bases with no gene match: 14. The CDR3 reads CASSGGPEREGGNEQFF. The DNA for the CDR3 is TGTGCCAGCAGCGGGGGACCCGAGCGGGAGGGCGGGAATGAGCAGTTCTTC.

In this sample, this clonotype turned up many times. The CDR3 DNA reads as TGCGCCAGCAGCTTGACCTCTGGCCTAGCGGGAGCAGGCGAGCAGTTCTTC. It encodes CASSLTSGLAGAGEQFF. V is TRBV5-1 and J is TRBJ2-1, with 10 bases lining up with TRBD2. This CDR3 comprises 17 residues. Germline CDR1 SGHRS, CDR2 YFSETQ. The V and J ends lost 1 base and 10 bases, in that order; junction bases with no gene match: 14.

Regarding this clonotype: A single base separates this from a much larger clone, so it may be a read error. The chain carries TRBV20-1 and TRBJ1-1; D might be TRBD1 (6 bases). This CDR3 comprises 13 residues. Germline V CDR1 and CDR2: DFQATT, SNEGSKA (reference sequence). V dropped 6 bases and J dropped 6 bases, with 17 bases sitting between them. CDR3 sequence reads: CSANRDTNAEAFF. As DNA, the CDR3 is TGCAGTGCGAACCGGGACACCAACGCTGAAGCTTTCTTT.

This chain links TRBV6-5 with TRBJ2-5; no firm D call. Germline V gene data show CDR1 as MNHEY and CDR2 as SVGAGI. The CDR3 runs 13 residues. V was cut by 1 base and J by 5 bases, with 8 bases left in between. The CDR3 nucleotides read TGTGCCAGCAGTTACTTAGGTCGGGAGACCCAGTACTTC. Amino acids: CASSYLGRETQYF.

This clonotype was counted many times. The chain carries TRBV28 and TRBJ2-1, with 9 positions matching TRBD2. The germline gives CDR1 MDHEN, CDR2 SYDVKM. J gave up 9 bases and V 7 bases, and 10 bases lay outside the gene matches. The CDR3 consists of 14 residues. The CDR3 nucleotides read TGTGCCAGCACCGGTAGCGGGAGTCGGGCTGAGCAGTTCTTC. Protein product: CASTGSGSRAEQFF.

About this clonotype itself: This may stem from a read error, because a much larger clone lies one nucleotide away. Without the conserved terminal phenylalanine or tryptophan, this CDR3 likely stems from a read error. The chain uses TRBV11-1 and TRBJ2-1, with D uncertain. The CDR3 spans 15 residues. CDR1 is SGHAT and CDR2 is FQDESV in the germline V gene (reference sequence). Trimming removed 6 bases from V and 2 bases from J, with 14 bases in between. The CDR3 DNA reads TGTGCCAGCAGTGTTGAACGGGTTCCCTACAATGAGCAGTTCTCC. Its protein product is CASSVERVPYNEQFS.

This clonotype was recorded many times. CDR3 coding DNA: TGTGCCAGCAGTTTATCCGGGCCTACCTACGAGCAGTACTTC. Protein product: CASSLSGPTYEQYF. The V call is TRBV12-3 or TRBV12-4, the J call TRBJ2-7, with no clear D. CDR3 length: 14 residues. V lost 2 bases and J 2 bases, leaving 10 bases between the germline ends.

This clonotype was seen many times. This chain connects TRBV18 to TRBJ1-1, with D unresolved. The germline V gene encodes CDR1 KGHSH and CDR2 LQKENI. The CDR3 covers 13 residues. The V end lost 2 bases, the J end lost 3 bases, and 7 bases lay between the germline ends. The CDR3 is CASSPGVDTEAFF. CDR3 sequence (DNA): TGTGCCAGCTCACCAGGGGTGGACACTGAAGCTTTCTTT.